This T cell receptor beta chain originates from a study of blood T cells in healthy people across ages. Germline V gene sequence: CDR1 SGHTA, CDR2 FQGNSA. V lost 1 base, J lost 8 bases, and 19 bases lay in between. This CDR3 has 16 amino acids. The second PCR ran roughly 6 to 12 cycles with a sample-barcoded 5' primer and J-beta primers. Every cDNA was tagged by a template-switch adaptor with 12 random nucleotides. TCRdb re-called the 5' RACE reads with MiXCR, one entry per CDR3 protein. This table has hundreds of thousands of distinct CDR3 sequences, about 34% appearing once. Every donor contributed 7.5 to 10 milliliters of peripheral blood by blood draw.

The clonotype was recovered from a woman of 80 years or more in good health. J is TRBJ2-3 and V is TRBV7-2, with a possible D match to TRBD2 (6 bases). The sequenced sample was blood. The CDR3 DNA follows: TGTGCCAGCAGCTTAGGCGGCGGGACGTCAGCCGCTACGCAGTATTTT. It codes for CASSLGGGTSAATQYF. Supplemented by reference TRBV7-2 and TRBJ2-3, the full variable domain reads GAGVSQSPSNKVTEKGKDVELRCDPISGHTALYWYRQSLGQGLEFLIYFQGNSAPDKSGLPSDRFSAERTGGSVSTLTIQRTQQEDSAVYLCASSLGGGTSAATQYFGPGTRLTVL.